The 9 T cell receptor beta chains listed next were all sequenced from one sample in a study of shared clonotypes between healthy human individuals. The protocol was immunoSEQ multiplex PCR, while the TCRdb copy is restricted to in-frame clones and leaves out a portion. The sample carries around 2.3 million clones, 90% to 97% recorded once. Sample: naive CD4+ T cells sorted from blood. Subset noted: CD45RA+ positively selected. Source of these receptors: a man younger than 35 in good health.

The CDR3 coding sequence is TGTGCCAGCAGCTCATCCCGGGCTGCGGTTGAGCAGTTCTTC. The encoded protein is CASSSSRAAVEQFF. The rearrangement joins TRBV11-2 to TRBJ2-1; no firm D call. Trimming cost V 4 bases and J 9 bases, with 16 bases left between them. The length of the CDR3 is 14 residues. Germline V gene lookup returns CDR1 SGHAT and CDR2 FQNNGV.

The chain employs TRBV6-1 and TRBJ1-6, with D perhaps TRBD1 (5 bases). CDR3 length equals 15 residues. V was trimmed by 7 bases and J by 13 bases, leaving 23 bases between them. Germline CDR1 MNHNS, CDR2 SASEGT. The CDR3: CASKAERGPYEPLHF. CDR3 coding DNA: TGTGCCAGCAAGGCCGAGAGGGGCCCCTATGAGCCCCTCCACTTT.

This sequence joins TRBV11-2 and TRBJ1-6; TRBD1 might be the D (5 bases). V was clipped by 5 bases and J by 10 bases, with 18 bases between them. Germline values: CDR1 SGHAT, CDR2 FQNNGV. The CDR3 is 15 amino acids. CDR3 bases: TGTGCCAGCAGCGCACGCGGGGGTTTTAACTCACCCCTCCACTTT. This codes for CASSARGGFNSPLHF.

As to this clone: Relative to the germline gene, one junction end is altered; a read error may explain this. This CDR3 is CSARALDQKLF. The CDR3 region has the DNA TGCAGTGCTAGAGCATTAGACCAGAAACTTTTT. V gene TRBV20-1 combines with J gene TRBJ1-4; no clear D gene. CDR1 is DFQATT and CDR2 is SNEGSKA in the germline V gene (reference sequence). The CDR3 runs 11 residues.

The CDR3 DNA reads as TGTGCCAGCGTCAACATGAACACTGAAGCTTTCTTT. It specifies CASVNMNTEAFF. This chain uses TRBV2 with TRBJ1-1; D is ambiguous. Germline assignment: CDR1 SNHLY and CDR2 FYNNEI. CDR3 length equals 12 residues. Trimming took 8 bases from V and 0 from J, leaving 7 bases between them.

The gene calls are TRBV7-6 and TRBJ1-6, with a tentative D call TRBD1 (5 bases). V gave up 1 base and J gave up 6 bases, with 10 bases separating them. This CDR3 is built from 15 residues. The germline V gene has CDR1 SGHVS and CDR2 FNYEAQ. This CDR3 reads CASSLGGPVNSPLHF. The CDR3 DNA reads TGTGCCAGCAGCTTAGGGGGACCGGTTAATTCACCCCTCCACTTT.

The V gene is TRBV4-1, the J gene TRBJ1-1; 8 bases agree with TRBD1. The CDR3 loop spans 16 amino acids. Unmatched junction bases numbered 9, after V lost 0 bases and J lost 6 bases. The germline V gene has CDR1 MGHRA and CDR2 YSYEKL. The CDR3 coding sequence is TGCGCCAGCAGCCAAGATCCAGGACAGGGCTGGGCTGAAGCTTTCTTT. This codes for CASSQDPGQGWAEAFF.

This clone was seen a single time. The rearrangement uses TRBV5-1 and TRBJ2-5; 8 bases are shared with TRBD1. CDR3 size: 16 residues. V was pared by 1 base and J by 5 bases, with 10 bases of the junction left unmatched. The V gene's germline CDR1 is SGHRS and CDR2 YFSETQ. The CDR3 loop reads CASSLLGQVIGETQYF. The CDR3 DNA reads as TGCGCCAGCAGCTTGTTGGGACAGGTGATAGGCGAGACCCAGTACTTC.

This chain joins TRBV5-1 and TRBJ1-2; D is unclear. Per the germline V gene, CDR1 is SGHRS and CDR2 is YFSETQ. Trimming stripped 4 bases from V and 1 base from J, with 14 bases between. The CDR3 totals 15 residues. The CDR3 is CASSLTPGSNYGYTF. For the CDR3, the DNA is TGCGCCAGCAGCCTAACCCCCGGCAGTAACTATGGCTACACCTTC.